These 29 T cell receptor beta chains were sequenced from one sample in a study of glioma-infiltrating T cells after dendritic cell vaccination. The method was immunoSEQ multiplex PCR; TCRdb's version includes in-frame clones alone and lacks a portion of them. The data hold tens of thousands of clones, with over 75% observed a single time. The input for sequencing was blood, taken before dendritic cell vaccination. These receptors were collected from a human donor with glioblastoma.

The chain has TRBV6-5 and TRBJ2-2; 7 bases line up with TRBD2. The CDR3 covers 13 residues. Germline CDR1 reads MNHEY; CDR2 reads SVGAGI. J was trimmed by 6 bases and V by 7 bases; bases with no gene match: 5. The chain's CDR3 is CASTLGGAGELFF. Written as DNA, the CDR3 is TGTGCCAGCACCTTGGGGGGGGCCGGGGAGCTGTTTTTT.

The chain employs TRBV29-1 and TRBJ1-2, with TRBD1 matching over 9 bases. The CDR3 loop spans 13 amino acids. V shed 6 bases, J shed 4 bases, and the junction held 6 bases outside the gene matches. The germline V gene encodes CDR1 SQVTM and CDR2 ANQGSEA. CDR3 nucleotides: TGCAGCGTAGGGACAGGGCCACTCTATGGCTACACCTTC. Translation: CSVGTGPLYGYTF. Looking up the rest from reference TRBV29-1 and TRBJ1-2 gives the full variable domain: SAVISQKPSRDICQRGTSLTIQCQVDSQVTMMFWYRQQPGQSLTLIATANQGSEATYESGFVIDKFPISRPNLTFSTLTVSNMSPEDSSIYLCSVGTGPLYGYTFGSGTRLTVV.

About this clone: At one end the junction does not follow the germline gene, possibly because of a read error. V is TRBV7-6 and J is TRBJ2-3; TRBD1 agrees at 9 bases. The CDR3 runs to 14 residues. Looked up from germline, CDR1 is SGHVS and CDR2 is FNYEAQ. Here the CDR3 reads CASSLGGRDRVGDF. The CDR3 coding sequence is TGTGCCAGCAGCCTGGGGGGGCGGGACAGGGTCGGTGATTTT.

This clone was observed once. The chain uses TRBV28 and TRBJ1-1; the D is unclear. The germline V gene encodes CDR1 MDHEN and CDR2 SYDVKM. This CDR3 comprises 12 residues. The ends were cut back, 6 bases at V and 4 bases at J, with 9 bases in the middle. The CDR3 region is CASSSGLTEAFF. As DNA, the CDR3 is TGTGCCAGCAGCTCCGGTCTCACTGAAGCTTTCTTT.

This chain joins TRBV7-8 and TRBJ1-2; 7 bases match TRBD1. Germline V gene sequence: CDR1 SGHVS, CDR2 FQNEAQ. The CDR3 runs to 14 residues. V lost 5 bases and J lost 4; bases outside the gene matches: 7. The CDR3 region is CASSPRTGGYGYTF. DNA for the CDR3: TGTGCCAGCAGCCCCCGGACAGGTGGCTATGGCTACACCTTC.

This chain connects TRBV5-1 to TRBJ1-3; weak D call: TRBD1 (6 bases). The CDR3 consists of 17 residues. The ends were cut back, 4 bases at V and 0 bases at J, with 17 bases in the middle. Germline assignment: CDR1 SGHRS and CDR2 YFSETQ. The CDR3 is CASSLTLDSRSGNTIYF. CDR3 DNA sequence: TGCGCCAGCAGCCTCACGCTGGACAGCCGCTCTGGAAACACCATATATTTT.

The chain is built from TRBV5-6 and TRBJ2-6; D perhaps matches TRBD2 (6 bases). Germline V lookup: CDR1 SGHDT, CDR2 YYEEEE. The CDR3 is 19 residues long. Deletions cut 4 bases from V and 1 base from J, with 21 bases between. CDR3 region: CASSPRGGAVRSGANVLTF. The CDR3 DNA reads as TGTGCCAGCAGCCCCCGGGGCGGGGCCGTCCGGTCTGGGGCCAACGTCCTGACTTTC.

The rearrangement links TRBV7-9 to TRBJ2-1; 9 nucleotides match TRBD2. J lost 4 bases, V lost 4 bases, and 14 bases had no gene match. The CDR3 is made up of 18 amino acids. Germline lookup yields CDR1 SEHNR and CDR2 FQNEAQ (reference sequence). CDR3 in DNA: TGTGCCAGCAGCTCCCTCAACCCGGGACTAGCCGGATACAATGAGCAGTTCTTC. It codes for CASSSLNPGLAGYNEQFF.

Worth noting for this clone: Other DNA variants within this sample encode the same CDR3. The chain carries TRBV10-3 and TRBJ1-1; perhaps TRBD1 as D (6 bases). The germline V and J ends were trimmed by 0 bases and 1 base, with 9 bases remaining between them. Germline V gives CDR1 ENHRY, CDR2 SYGVKD. The CDR3 runs to 15 residues. The CDR3 reads CAISESTGSNTEAFF. The CDR3 nucleotides are TGTGCCATCAGTGAGTCTACAGGGTCGAACACTGAAGCTTTCTTT.

The rearrangement links TRBV29-1 to TRBJ1-1; 8 nucleotides line up with TRBD1. The length of the CDR3 is 13 residues. The germline V gene encodes CDR1 SQVTM and CDR2 ANQGSEA. Trimming cost V 2 bases and J 2 bases; bases outside gene matches: 1. The CDR3 here is CSVETGGNTEAFF. For the CDR3, the DNA is TGCAGCGTTGAAACAGGGGGTAACACTGAAGCTTTCTTT.

The chain links TRBV25-1 to TRBJ2-1; perhaps TRBD2 as D (6 bases). V gave up 2 bases and J gave up 4 bases, with 12 bases separating them. Germline-derived CDR1 and CDR2 are MGHDK and SYGVNS. This CDR3 region has 15 residues. The CDR3 nucleotides are TGTGCCAGCAGTGAAGGGGGGATCCTTTACAATGAGCAGTTCTTC. Protein product: CASSEGGILYNEQFF.

The chain is built from TRBV28 and TRBJ2-7; D is possibly TRBD2 (5 bases). Germline lookup yields CDR1 MDHEN and CDR2 SYDVKM. Trimming took off 4 bases at V and 1 base at J, with 14 bases between the two ends. This CDR3 comprises 15 residues. The CDR3 DNA reads TGTGCCAGCAGTTCGCACTACGAGGGTTCCTACGAGCAGTACTTC. Translation gives CASSSHYEGSYEQYF. The full variable domain, with the rest looked up from reference TRBV28 and TRBJ2-7, is DVKVTQSSRYLVKRTGEKVFLECVQDMDHENMFWYRQDPGLGLRLIYFSYDVKMKEKGDIPEGYSVSREKKERFSLILESASTNQTSMYLCASSSHYEGSYEQYFGPGTRLTVT.

This clone has only one observation. This chain uses TRBV30 with TRBJ2-5, with D perhaps matching TRBD1 (6 bases). Near its end, the DNA agrees better with TRBJ2-7, so the J call may be wrong. This CDR3 spans 19 amino acids. Germline CDR1 GTSNPN, CDR2 SVGIG (reference sequence). For the CDR3, the DNA is TGTGCCTGGAGTGTCCAACAACTACAGGGCCAACTTGCAGTGGGCGAGCAGTACTTC. It translates to CAWSVQQLQGQLAVGEQYF.

The gene calls are TRBV5-6 and TRBJ2-1; TRBD2 aligns across 13 bases. J gave up 6 bases and V 5 bases, and 5 bases lay outside the gene matches. The CDR3 loop spans 15 amino acids. Germline V gene sequence: CDR1 SGHDT, CDR2 YYEEEE. The CDR3 DNA is TGTGCCAGCAGGCGGGGACTAGCGGGACTCAATGAGCAGTTCTTC. The encoded protein is CASRRGLAGLNEQFF.

The chain uses TRBV9 and TRBJ2-3, with TRBD2 identical over 8 bases. Germline V CDR1 and CDR2: SGDLS, YYNGEE. The CDR3 length is 17 residues. The CDR3 reads CVGGAGEEQKSTDTQYF. CDR3 nucleotide sequence: TGTGTCGGGGGGGCGGGAGAGGAGCAAAAGAGCACAGATACGCAGTATTTT.

The chain links TRBV4-3 to TRBJ2-2; TRBD1 matches 12 bases. Losses at the gene ends were 0 bases for V and 6 bases for J; bases not matched to a gene: 11. This CDR3 is 19 amino acids long. Looked up from germline, CDR1 is LGHNA and CDR2 is YSLEER. This CDR3 is CASSQEPGGTGGLAGELFF. DNA of the CDR3: TGCGCCAGCAGCCAAGAGCCTGGGGGGACAGGGGGCTTAGCCGGGGAGCTGTTTTTT.

This chain uses TRBV6-5 with TRBJ1-5; the match to TRBD1 covers 8 bases. Germline V gene data show CDR1 as MNHEY and CDR2 as SVGAGI. The CDR3 runs to 13 residues. The V gene end was trimmed by 6 bases and the J gene end by 7 bases; junction bases not matched to a gene: 5. The CDR3 loop reads CASSDRGRQPQHF. CDR3 coding DNA: TGTGCCAGCAGCGACAGGGGCCGGCAGCCCCAGCATTTT.

The chain carries TRBV15 and TRBJ2-5; possible D gene TRBD2, 6 bases. The V and J ends lost 0 bases and 2 bases respectively, with 16 bases between them. The V gene's germline CDR1 is LNHNV and CDR2 YYDKDF (reference sequence). CDR3 size: 17 residues. DNA of the CDR3: TGTGCCACCAGCAGAGATCTGGCTAGCGCCCGACAAGAGACCCAGTACTTC. This sequence encodes CATSRDLASARQETQYF.

This clone appeared a single time. The rearrangement links TRBV13 to TRBJ1-2; 11 bases align to TRBD1. The germline gives CDR1 PRHDT, CDR2 FYEKMQ (reference sequence). J gave up 2 bases and V 4 bases, and 9 bases lay outside the gene matches. This CDR3 is 17 amino acids long. The CDR3 region has the DNA TGTGCCAGCAGCTATCGGACAGGGGGCGAAACAAACTATGGCTACACCTTC. Translation gives CASSYRTGGETNYGYTF.

J is TRBJ2-7 and V is TRBV18; D gene uncertain. V was pared by 3 bases and J by 2 bases, with 8 bases between. This CDR3 region has 13 residues. Germline V gene data show CDR1 as KGHSH and CDR2 as LQKENI. This CDR3 reads CASSPGDTYEQYF. The CDR3, as DNA: TGTGCCAGCTCACCGGGTGACACCTACGAGCAGTACTTC.

The chain is built from TRBV19 and TRBJ1-1, with 8 bases fitting TRBD1. CDR1 is LNHDA and CDR2 is SQIVND in the germline V gene (reference sequence). The CDR3 has 16 residues. After removal of 0 bases from V and 1 base from J, the junction contained 4 bases not matched to a gene. CDR3 nucleotide sequence: TGTGCCAGTAGTATAGATCCTACAGGGGGGAACACTGAAGCTTTCTTT. The encoded protein is CASSIDPTGGNTEAFF.

This clone was seen only a few times. This chain connects TRBV6-5 to TRBJ2-3; 7 positions agree with TRBD1. CDR1 MNHEY and CDR2 SVGAGI come from the germline V gene. This CDR3 spans 14 amino acids. V lost 6 bases to trimming and J lost 8 bases; unmatched junction nucleotides: 11. The CDR3 loop reads CASRRPDRVGTQYF. CDR3 in DNA: TGTGCCAGCAGGAGGCCCGACAGGGTCGGTACGCAGTATTTT.

The chain joins TRBV19 to TRBJ2-3; the match to TRBD2 covers 15 bases. Looked up from germline, CDR1 is LNHDA and CDR2 is SQIVND (reference sequence). V shed 6 bases, J shed 2 bases, and the junction held 9 bases outside the gene matches. The CDR3 is 18 residues long. The CDR3 sequence: CASSLGLAGGPSTDTQYF. CDR3 bases: TGTGCCAGTAGCTTAGGACTAGCGGGGGGGCCATCCACAGATACGCAGTATTTT.

The chain combines TRBV5-1 with TRBJ2-3, with a possible D match to TRBD1 (5 bases). This CDR3 has 14 amino acids. The germline gives CDR1 SGHRS, CDR2 YFSETQ. V was trimmed by 6 bases and J by 3 bases, leaving 14 bases between them. CDR3 in DNA: TGCGCCAGCACCGATCAGGGTCGGACAGATACGCAGTATTTT. Its protein product is CASTDQGRTDTQYF.

This chain connects TRBV27 to TRBJ2-7; D possibly corresponds to TRBD2 (6 bases). V shed 1 base and J shed 2 bases, with 21 bases lying between them. CDR3 length equals 18 residues. Germline CDR1 MNHEY, CDR2 SMNVEV (reference sequence). CDR3 coding DNA: TGTGCCAGCAGTTTATTGCCCCCGGGAGTTAAGAAAGCCTACGAGCAGTACTTC. Its protein product is CASSLLPPGVKKAYEQYF.

The chain joins TRBV10-3 to TRBJ1-1, with D hard to call. Germline CDR1 reads ENHRY; CDR2 reads SYGVKD. Trimming took off 0 bases at V and 2 bases at J, with 10 bases between the two ends. The CDR3 loop spans 15 amino acids. The CDR3 reads CAISESQDLNTEAFF. The CDR3, as DNA: TGTGCCATCAGTGAGTCGCAGGATCTAAACACTGAAGCTTTCTTT.

The chain is built from TRBV7-3 and TRBJ2-1, with a possible D match to TRBD1 (6 bases). Trimming cost V 5 bases and J 3 bases, with 14 bases left between them. This CDR3 region has 15 residues. Germline V gives CDR1 SGHTA, CDR2 FQGTGA. The CDR3 nucleotides read TGTGCCAGCAGCCTCAATCCGGACAGCTACAATGAGCAGTTCTTC. Translation: CASSLNPDSYNEQFF. Using reference TRBV7-3 and TRBJ2-1 for the parts outside the CDR3, the full variable domain is GAGVSQTPSNKVTEKGKYVELRCDPISGHTALYWYRQSLGQGPEFLIYFQGTGAADDSGLPNDRFFAVRPEGSVSTLKIQRTERGDSAVYLCASSLNPDSYNEQFFGPGTRLTVL.

The chain combines TRBV18 with TRBJ2-2; TRBD2 matches 8 bases. This CDR3 has 19 residues. CDR1 is KGHSH, CDR2 LQKENI, per germline. V lost 4 bases and J lost 0; bases outside the gene matches: 13. CDR3 loop: CASSLGQREKVANTGELFF. CDR3 DNA sequence: TGTGCCAGCTCACTCGGCCAGCGGGAGAAGGTAGCGAACACCGGGGAGCTGTTTTTT. The variable domain in full, with the rest retrieved from reference TRBV18 and TRBJ2-2, is NAGVMQNPRHLVRRRGQEARLRCSPMKGHSHVYWYRQLPEEGLKFMVYLQKENIIDESGMPKERFSAEFPKEGPSILRIQQVVRGDSAAYFCASSLGQREKVANTGELFFGEGSRLTVL.

The CDR3 region has the DNA TGCGCCAGCAGCGGGGGCAGCTCTGGAAACACCATATATTTT. Encoded protein: CASSGGSSGNTIYF. The rearrangement links TRBV5-1 to TRBJ1-3, with a tentative D call TRBD1 (6 bases). Trimming pared 4 bases from V and 0 bases from J, leaving 8 bases between. CDR1 and CDR2 (germline): SGHRS, YFSETQ. This CDR3 is 14 amino acids long.